These T cell receptor beta chains were read from a single sample in a study of T cells in Graves' hyperthyroidism and ophthalmopathy. MiXCR, run by TCRdb on the multiplex PCR reads, gives a single entry per CDR3 protein. The repertoire holds roughly 100,000 distinct CDR3 sequences, with about half as singletons. The sample comprised blood. Receptors originate from a woman aged 40 to 55 with Graves' hyperthyroidism. The CDR3 runs from the conserved cysteine through the conserved F or W. Each record gives: V gene, J gene, CDR3 protein.

v_gene: TRBV7-2
j_gene: TRBJ2-5
CDR3aa: CASSLVPAGGQYF

v_gene: TRBV2
j_gene: TRBJ2-5
CDR3aa: CASSGLALETQYF

v_gene: TRBV20-1
j_gene: TRBJ1-2
CDR3aa: CSASLQGYGCTF

v_gene: TRBV15
j_gene: TRBJ2-7
CDR3aa: CATSRQGTGSYEQYF

v_gene: TRBV7-8
j_gene: TRBJ2-3
CDR3aa: CASSPGTGDTDTQYF

v_gene: TRBV29-1
j_gene: TRBJ2-5
CDR3aa: CSVEILVQETQYF

v_gene: TRBV7-9
j_gene: TRBJ1-1
CDR3aa: CASSLTGQGAFF

v_gene: TRBV20-1
j_gene: TRBJ2-5
CDR3aa: CSARDLRTGMSQYF

v_gene: TRBV20-1
j_gene: TRBJ2-2
CDR3aa: CSATGTRGAGELFF

v_gene: TRBV10-3
j_gene: TRBJ2-5
CDR3aa: CAISMRGTWLETQYF

v_gene: TRBV2
j_gene: TRBJ2-5
CDR3aa: CAISEAGGAEETQYF

v_gene: TRBV6-1
j_gene: TRBJ2-5
CDR3aa: CASSDGGAGRRKTQYF

v_gene: TRBV9
j_gene: TRBJ2-7
CDR3aa: CASSPRRGGYEQYF

v_gene: TRBV9
j_gene: TRBJ2-3
CDR3aa: CASSPPGPEWSGADTQYF

v_gene: TRBV25-1
j_gene: TRBJ1-1
CDR3aa: CASSATSGQGNTEAFF

v_gene: TRBV7-2
j_gene: TRBJ2-7
CDR3aa: CASSLGGLASYEQYF

v_gene: TRBV20-1
j_gene: TRBJ2-7
CDR3aa: CSAVLAGGGEQYF

v_gene: TRBV29-1
j_gene: TRBJ2-5
CDR3aa: CSVVSWDRGRSETQYF

v_gene: TRBV7-2
j_gene: TRBJ1-2
CDR3aa: CASSPSTGPTRYTF

v_gene: TRBV7-9
j_gene: TRBJ2-5
CDR3aa: CASSLSGTEETQYF

v_gene: TRBV2
j_gene: TRBJ2-2
CDR3aa: CASSLRDRGRGELFF

v_gene: TRBV5-1
j_gene: TRBJ2-7
CDR3aa: CASSLALNTEQYF

v_gene: TRBV5-1
j_gene: TRBJ1-3
CDR3aa: CASSLVARSGGDTIYF

v_gene: TRBV19
j_gene: TRBJ1-1
CDR3aa: CASQEDTEAFF

v_gene: TRBV14
j_gene: TRBJ1-2
CDR3aa: CASSPPVRPDGYGYTF

v_gene: TRBV19
j_gene: TRBJ2-7
CDR3aa: CASSTGGYEQYF

v_gene: TRBV7-9
j_gene: TRBJ2-3
CDR3aa: CASSFPPLVGDTQYF

v_gene: TRBV29-1
j_gene: TRBJ2-5
CDR3aa: CGVEDSEQETQYF

v_gene: TRBV2
j_gene: TRBJ1-6
CDR3aa: CASIGQWNSPLHF

v_gene: TRBV6-2/TRBV6-3
j_gene: TRBJ2-7
CDR3aa: CASRGSWSYEQYF

v_gene: TRBV5-1
j_gene: TRBJ1-5
CDR3aa: CASSPGTENQPQHF

v_gene: TRBV9
j_gene: TRBJ1-5
CDR3aa: CASSASPGQPQHF

v_gene: TRBV6-5
j_gene: TRBJ2-7
CDR3aa: CASSYFSGAYELYF

v_gene: TRBV7-9
j_gene: TRBJ1-5
CDR3aa: CASSQPGGTGGNQPQHF

v_gene: TRBV5-8
j_gene: TRBJ1-1
CDR3aa: CASSSWGENTEAFF

v_gene: TRBV4-1
j_gene: TRBJ1-1
CDR3aa: CASSQYAAMNTEAFF

v_gene: TRBV20-1
j_gene: TRBJ1-3
CDR3aa: CSASDRLTGNTIYF

v_gene: TRBV15
j_gene: TRBJ2-7
CDR3aa: CATSRTQGTVSYEQYF

v_gene: TRBV10-3
j_gene: TRBJ1-4
CDR3aa: CATGTVATNEKLFF

v_gene: TRBV20-1
j_gene: TRBJ1-2
CDR3aa: CSANRDRTNYGYTF

v_gene: TRBV13
j_gene: TRBJ1-5
CDR3aa: CASSPTGSYQPQHF

v_gene: TRBV25-1
j_gene: TRBJ1-2
CDR3aa: CASKDSGGDYGYTF

v_gene: TRBV5-1
j_gene: TRBJ2-3
CDR3aa: CASSDGAGREDTQYF

v_gene: TRBV12-3/TRBV12-4
j_gene: TRBJ1-5
CDR3aa: CASSSLPYMGHNPYQPQHF

v_gene: TRBV2
j_gene: TRBJ1-6
CDR3aa: CASIRGPGQPLHF

v_gene: TRBV10-3
j_gene: TRBJ2-6
CDR3aa: CAIGQAGGYVLTF

v_gene: TRBV29-1
j_gene: TRBJ1-1
CDR3aa: CSVGVGQDTEAFF

v_gene: TRBV12-3/TRBV12-4
j_gene: TRBJ2-6
CDR3aa: CASNLIGVNVLTF

v_gene: TRBV2
j_gene: TRBJ1-4
CDR3aa: CASSRSTTREEKLFF